The clone carrying this TCR beta chain has just a few counts. The data are from a study of T-cell memory formation after mild COVID-19. At the level of the study: In these data, TCR clusters were largely donor specific.

Trimming removed 5 bases at V and 5 bases at J, with 10 bases between. Germline values: CDR1 SGHTA, CDR2 FQGNSA. This CDR3 has 13 amino acids. TCRdb re-analysed the 5' RACE reads in MiXCR, keeping a single row per CDR3 protein. Among 150,000 to 200,000 distinct CDR3 sequences listed, roughly 10% were seen once. This chain uses TRBV7-2 with TRBJ1-5, with D maybe TRBD1 (6 bases). This TCR was recovered from a man aged 18 to 35 who had mild COVID-19 (a few samples of this study predate the infection). Cell type and time point are not known. The specimen was PBMCs or a T cell subset sorted from them (not recorded which). The CDR3 sequence: CASSRTEDQPQHF. In DNA form, the CDR3 reads TGTGCCAGCAGCCGGACAGAGGATCAGCCCCAGCATTTT.